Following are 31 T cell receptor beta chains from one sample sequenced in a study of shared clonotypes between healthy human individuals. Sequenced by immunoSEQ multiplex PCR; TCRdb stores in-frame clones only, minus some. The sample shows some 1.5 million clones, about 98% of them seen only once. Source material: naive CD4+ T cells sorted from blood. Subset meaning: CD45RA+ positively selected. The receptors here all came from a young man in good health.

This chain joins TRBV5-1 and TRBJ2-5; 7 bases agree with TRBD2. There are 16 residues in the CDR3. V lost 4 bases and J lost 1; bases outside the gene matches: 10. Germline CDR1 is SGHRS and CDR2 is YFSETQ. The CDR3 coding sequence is TGCGCCAGCAGCCCTACCGGGACTATCATCCAAGAGACCCAGTACTTC. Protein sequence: CASSPTGTIIQETQYF.

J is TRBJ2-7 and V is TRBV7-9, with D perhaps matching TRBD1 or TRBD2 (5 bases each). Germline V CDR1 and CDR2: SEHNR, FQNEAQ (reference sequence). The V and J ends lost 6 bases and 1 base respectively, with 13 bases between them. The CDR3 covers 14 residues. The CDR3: CASRDEGLSYEQYF. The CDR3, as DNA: TGTGCCAGCAGAGACGAGGGGCTTTCCTACGAGCAGTACTTC.

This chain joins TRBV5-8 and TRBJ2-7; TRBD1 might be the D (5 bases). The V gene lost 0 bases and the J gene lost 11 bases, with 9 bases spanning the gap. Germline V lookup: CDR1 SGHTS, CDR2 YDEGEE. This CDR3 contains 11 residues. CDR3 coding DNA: TGTGCCAGCAGCTTGGGACAGAAGAAGTACTTC. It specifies CASSLGQKKYF.

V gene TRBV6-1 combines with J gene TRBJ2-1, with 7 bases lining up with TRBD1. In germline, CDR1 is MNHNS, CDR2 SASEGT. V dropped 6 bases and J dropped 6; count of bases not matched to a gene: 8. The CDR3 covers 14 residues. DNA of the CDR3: TGTGCCAGCAGATCGAGACAGGGCGGCAATGAGCAGTTCTTC. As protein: CASRSRQGGNEQFF.

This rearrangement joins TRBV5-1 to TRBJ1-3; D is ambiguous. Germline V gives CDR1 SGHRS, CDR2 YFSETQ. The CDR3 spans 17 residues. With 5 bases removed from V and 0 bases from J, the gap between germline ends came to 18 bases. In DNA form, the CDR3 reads TGCGCCAGCAGTTCACATCCGGGCACAGACTCTGGAAACACCATATATTTT. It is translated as CASSSHPGTDSGNTIYF.

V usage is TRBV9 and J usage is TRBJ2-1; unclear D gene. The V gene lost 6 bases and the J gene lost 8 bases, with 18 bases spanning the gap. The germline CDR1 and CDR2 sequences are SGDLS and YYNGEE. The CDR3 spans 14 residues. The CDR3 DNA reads TGTGCCAGCACCCATAGTGGTAGCTCAGATGAGCAGTTCTTC. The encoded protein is CASTHSGSSDEQFF.

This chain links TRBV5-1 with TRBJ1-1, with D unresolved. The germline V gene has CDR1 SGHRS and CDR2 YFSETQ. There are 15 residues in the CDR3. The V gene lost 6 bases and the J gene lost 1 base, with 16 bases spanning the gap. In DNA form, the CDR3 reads TGCGCCAGCAAATTGTTGAGGGAGGGGAACACTGAAGCTTTCTTT. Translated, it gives CASKLLREGNTEAFF.

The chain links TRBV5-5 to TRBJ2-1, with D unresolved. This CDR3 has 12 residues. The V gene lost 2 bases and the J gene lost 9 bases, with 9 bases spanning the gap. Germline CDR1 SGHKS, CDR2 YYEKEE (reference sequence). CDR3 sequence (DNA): TGTGCCAGCAGCTTTATAGTCAGTGAGCAGTTCTTC. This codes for CASSFIVSEQFF. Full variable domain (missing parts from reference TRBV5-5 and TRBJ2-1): DAGVTQSPTHLIKTRGQQVTLRCSPISGHKSVSWYQQVLGQGPQFIFQYYEKEERGRGNFPDRFSARQFPNYSSELNVNALLLGDSALYLCASSFIVSEQFFGPGTRLTVL.

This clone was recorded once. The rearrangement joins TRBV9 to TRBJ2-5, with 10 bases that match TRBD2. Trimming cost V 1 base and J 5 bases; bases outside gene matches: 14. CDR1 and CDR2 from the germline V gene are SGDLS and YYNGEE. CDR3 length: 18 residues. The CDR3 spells CASSVYPPLAGVQETQYF. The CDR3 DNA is TGTGCCAGCAGCGTATACCCCCCCCTAGCGGGAGTGCAGGAGACCCAGTACTTC.

The CDR3 region has the DNA TGTGCCAGCAGCTCTTCGCGGCTTAGCACAGATACGCAGTATTTT. Protein: CASSSSRLSTDTQYF. The V call is TRBV7-2, the J call TRBJ2-3; D is unclear. This CDR3 spans 15 amino acids. CDR1 and CDR2 from the germline V gene are SGHTA and FQGNSA. Trimming removed 4 bases from V and 0 bases from J, with 11 bases in between.

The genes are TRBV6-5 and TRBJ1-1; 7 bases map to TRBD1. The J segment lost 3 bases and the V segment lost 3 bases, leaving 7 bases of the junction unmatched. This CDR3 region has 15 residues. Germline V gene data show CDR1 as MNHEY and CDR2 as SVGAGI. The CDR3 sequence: CASSYLRQGDTEAFF. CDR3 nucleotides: TGTGCCAGCAGTTATTTGAGACAGGGAGACACTGAAGCTTTCTTT.

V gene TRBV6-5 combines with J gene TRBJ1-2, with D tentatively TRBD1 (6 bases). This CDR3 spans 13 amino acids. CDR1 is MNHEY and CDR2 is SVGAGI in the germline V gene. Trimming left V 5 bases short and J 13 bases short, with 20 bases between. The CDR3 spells CASSTPPQGRSTF. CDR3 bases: TGTGCCAGCAGTACCCCTCCTCAGGGGCGTTCCACCTTC.

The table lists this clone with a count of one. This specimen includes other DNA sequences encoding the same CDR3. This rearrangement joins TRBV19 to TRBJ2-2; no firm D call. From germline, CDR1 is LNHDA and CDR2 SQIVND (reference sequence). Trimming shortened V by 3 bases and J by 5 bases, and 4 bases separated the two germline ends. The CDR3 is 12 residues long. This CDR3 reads CASSIGTGELFF. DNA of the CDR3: TGTGCCAGTAGTATCGGGACCGGGGAGCTGTTTTTT.

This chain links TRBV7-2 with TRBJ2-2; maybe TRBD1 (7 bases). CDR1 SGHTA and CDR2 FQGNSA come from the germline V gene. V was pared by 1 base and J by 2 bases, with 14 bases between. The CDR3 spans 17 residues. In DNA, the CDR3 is TGTGCCAGCAGCTTAGTTGGAGGGGGCCTTAACACCGGGGAGCTGTTTTTT. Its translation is CASSLVGGGLNTGELFF.

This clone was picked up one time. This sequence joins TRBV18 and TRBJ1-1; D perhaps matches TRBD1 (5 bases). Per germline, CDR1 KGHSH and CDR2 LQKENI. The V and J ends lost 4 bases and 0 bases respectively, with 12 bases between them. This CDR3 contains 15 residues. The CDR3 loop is CASSQLRQMNTEAFF. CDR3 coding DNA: TGTGCCAGCTCACAATTGAGACAGATGAACACTGAAGCTTTCTTT.

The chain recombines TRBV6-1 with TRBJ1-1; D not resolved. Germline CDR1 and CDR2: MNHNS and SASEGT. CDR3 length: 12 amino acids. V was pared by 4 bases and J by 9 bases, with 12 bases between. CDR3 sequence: CASSGRKGKAFF. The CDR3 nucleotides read TGTGCCAGCAGTGGCCGTAAAGGAAAAGCTTTCTTT.

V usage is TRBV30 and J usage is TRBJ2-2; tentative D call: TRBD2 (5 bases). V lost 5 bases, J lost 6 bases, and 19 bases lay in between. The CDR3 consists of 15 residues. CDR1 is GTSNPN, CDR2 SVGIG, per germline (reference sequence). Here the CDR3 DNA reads TGTGCCTGGGACAAACAAGGGCTAGCCCCCGGGGAGCTGTTTTTT. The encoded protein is CAWDKQGLAPGELFF.

For the CDR3, the DNA is TGTGCCAGTAACTCCGGGACAGGGGACGACTATGGCTACACCTTC. It codes for CASNSGTGDDYGYTF. V gene TRBV25-1 combines with J gene TRBJ1-2, with TRBD1 matching over 10 bases. The length of the CDR3 is 15 residues. The V gene's germline CDR1 is MGHDK and CDR2 SYGVNS. Germline trimming cut 9 bases from V and 3 bases from J; bases unmatched to any gene: 10.

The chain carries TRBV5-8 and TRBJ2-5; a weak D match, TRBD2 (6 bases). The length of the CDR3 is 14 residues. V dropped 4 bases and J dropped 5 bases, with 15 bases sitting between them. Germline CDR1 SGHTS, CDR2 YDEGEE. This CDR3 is CASSPRARGETQYF. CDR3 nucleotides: TGTGCCAGCAGCCCTCGGGCCCGGGGGGAGACCCAGTACTTC.

CDR3 sequence: CASSLEDWGSGANVLTF. CDR3 nucleotide sequence: TGCGCCAGCAGCTTGGAAGATTGGGGCTCTGGGGCCAACGTCCTGACTTTC. The rearrangement links TRBV5-1 to TRBJ2-6; D gene ambiguous. Germline lookup yields CDR1 SGHRS and CDR2 YFSETQ. The V gene lost 0 bases and the J gene lost 0 bases, with 10 bases spanning the gap. This CDR3 contains 17 residues.

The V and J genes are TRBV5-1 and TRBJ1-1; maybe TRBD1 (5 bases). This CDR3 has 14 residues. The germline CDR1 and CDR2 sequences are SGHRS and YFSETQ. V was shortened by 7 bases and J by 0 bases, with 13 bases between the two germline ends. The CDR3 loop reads CASCWRQMNTEAFF. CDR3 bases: TGCGCCAGCTGTTGGAGACAGATGAACACTGAAGCTTTCTTT. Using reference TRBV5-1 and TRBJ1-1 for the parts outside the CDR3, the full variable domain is KAGVTQTPRYLIKTRGQQVTLSCSPISGHRSVSWYQQTPGQGLQFLFEYFSETQRNKGNFPGRFSGRQFSNSRSEMNVSTLELGDSALYLCASCWRQMNTEAFFGQGTRLTVV.

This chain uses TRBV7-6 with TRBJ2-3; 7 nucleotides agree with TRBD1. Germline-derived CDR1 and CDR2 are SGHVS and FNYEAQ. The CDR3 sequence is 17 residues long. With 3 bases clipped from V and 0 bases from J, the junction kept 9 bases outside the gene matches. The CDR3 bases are TGTGCCAGCAGCTTTAGGTGGGACAGCCCTAGCACAGATACGCAGTATTTT. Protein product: CASSFRWDSPSTDTQYF.

CDR3 in DNA: TGTGCCAGCAGCGTAAGGATATCCGGGACTAGCTTACACAATGAGCAGTTCTTC. Amino acids: CASSVRISGTSLHNEQFF. V gene TRBV9 combines with J gene TRBJ2-1; 9 nucleotides align to TRBD2. CDR1 is SGDLS, CDR2 YYNGEE, per germline. Losses at the gene ends were 1 base for V and 5 bases for J; bases not matched to a gene: 13. The CDR3 covers 18 residues.

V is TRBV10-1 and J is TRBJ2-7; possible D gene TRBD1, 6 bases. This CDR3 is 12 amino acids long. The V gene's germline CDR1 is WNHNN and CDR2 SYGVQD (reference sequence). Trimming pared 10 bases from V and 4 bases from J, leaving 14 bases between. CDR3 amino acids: CAKRTEKYEQYF. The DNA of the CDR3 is TGCGCCAAGAGGACAGAAAAATACGAGCAGTACTTC.

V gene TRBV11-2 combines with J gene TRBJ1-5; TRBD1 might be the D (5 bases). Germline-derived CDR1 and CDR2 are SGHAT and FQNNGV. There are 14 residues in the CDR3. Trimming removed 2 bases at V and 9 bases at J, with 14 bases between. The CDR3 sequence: CASSLNRRESPQHF. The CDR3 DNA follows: TGTGCCAGCAGCTTAAACAGGCGAGAATCGCCCCAGCATTTT.

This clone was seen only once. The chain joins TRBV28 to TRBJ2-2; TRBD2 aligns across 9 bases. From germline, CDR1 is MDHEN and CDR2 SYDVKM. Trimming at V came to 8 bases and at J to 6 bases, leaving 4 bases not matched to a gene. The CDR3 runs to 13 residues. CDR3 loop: CASGTSRAGELFF. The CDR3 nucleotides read TGTGCCAGCGGGACTAGCCGGGCCGGGGAGCTGTTTTTT. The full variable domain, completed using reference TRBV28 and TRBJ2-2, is DVKVTQSSRYLVKRTGEKVFLECVQDMDHENMFWYRQDPGLGLRLIYFSYDVKMKEKGDIPEGYSVSREKKERFSLILESASTNQTSMYLCASGTSRAGELFFGEGSRLTVL.

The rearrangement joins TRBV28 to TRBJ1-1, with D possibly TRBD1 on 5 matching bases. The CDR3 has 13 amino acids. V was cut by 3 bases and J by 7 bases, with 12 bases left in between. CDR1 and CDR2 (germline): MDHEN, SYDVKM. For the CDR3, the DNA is TGTGCCAGCAGTTTCCCCGGGACGTATGAAGCTTTCTTT. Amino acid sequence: CASSFPGTYEAFF. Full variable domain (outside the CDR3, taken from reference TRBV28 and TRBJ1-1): DVKVTQSSRYLVKRTGEKVFLECVQDMDHENMFWYRQDPGLGLRLIYFSYDVKMKEKGDIPEGYSVSREKKERFSLILESASTNQTSMYLCASSFPGTYEAFFGQGTRLTVV.

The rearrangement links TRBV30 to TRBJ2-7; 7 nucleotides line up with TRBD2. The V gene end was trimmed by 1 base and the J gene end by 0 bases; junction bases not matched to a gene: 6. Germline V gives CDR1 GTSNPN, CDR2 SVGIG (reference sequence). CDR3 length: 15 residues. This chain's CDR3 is CAWSGGASGSYEQYF. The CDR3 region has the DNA TGTGCCTGGAGTGGTGGGGCTAGCGGCTCCTACGAGCAGTACTTC.

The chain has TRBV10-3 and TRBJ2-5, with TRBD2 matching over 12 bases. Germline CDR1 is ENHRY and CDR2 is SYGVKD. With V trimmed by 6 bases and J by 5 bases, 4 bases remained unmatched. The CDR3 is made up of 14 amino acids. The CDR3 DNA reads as TGTGCCATCAGCAGGACTAGCGGGATTGAGACCCAGTACTTC. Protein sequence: CAISRTSGIETQYF.

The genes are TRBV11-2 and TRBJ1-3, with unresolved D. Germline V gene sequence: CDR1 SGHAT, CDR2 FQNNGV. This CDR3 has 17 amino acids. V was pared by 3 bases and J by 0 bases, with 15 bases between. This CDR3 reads CASSFYRIPDSGNTIYF. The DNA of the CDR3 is TGTGCCAGCAGCTTCTACAGAATCCCCGACTCTGGAAACACCATATATTTT.

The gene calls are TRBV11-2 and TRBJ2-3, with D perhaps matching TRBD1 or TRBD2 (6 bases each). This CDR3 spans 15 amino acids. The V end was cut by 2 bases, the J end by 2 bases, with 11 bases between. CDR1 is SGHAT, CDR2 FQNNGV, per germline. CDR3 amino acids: CASSLWRGHTDTQYF. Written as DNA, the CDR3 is TGTGCCAGCAGCTTATGGCGGGGACACACAGATACGCAGTATTTT.